Sequencing of this TCR beta chain was carried out in a study of T cell repertoires in cytomegalovirus infection. Study at large: Evidence of both CMV infection and a matching HLA type came from public TCR beta signatures.

Regarding the study as a whole: The ex vivo response was dominated by HLA-C-restricted CMV-specific TCR beta clonotypes. People with CMV and the relevant HLA were identified by cumulative public TCR beta family frequency.

V lost 5 bases and J lost 3, with 10 bases in between. The CDR3 length is 13 residues. Germline V gene data show CDR1 as SGHDN and CDR2 as FVKESK. A single count supports this clonotype. Its antigen is as yet unknown. Possible read error: a much larger clone is one base away. MiXCR, run by TCRdb on the reads, gives a single entry per CDR3 protein. Among 200,000 to 300,000 distinct CDR3 sequences listed, around 8.7% were seen once. Sequencing used PBMCs. The source is a human donor in good health (CMV status not recorded). Some clones in this sample may be carry-over from other donors' samples. J is TRBJ1-1 and V is TRBV14; D may be TRBD1 (6 bases). CDR3 in DNA: TGTGCCAGCAGCGCTCGGACAGACACTGAAGCTTTCTTT. It specifies CASSARTDTEAFF.